These 21 T cell receptor beta chains came from one sample sequenced in a study of Ad26.COV2.S vaccination and SARS-CoV-2 variants (dated by TCRdb to the early 2020s). According to the study, the label for this sample's treatment or condition signals: 15 to 20 received Ad26.COV2.S at low or high dose, single or two shots; about 5 received placebo; per-sample allocation not given. Repertoires of vaccine and placebo recipients were sequenced from samples taken on day 63 after the first injection. The method behind the library was the immunoSEQ multiplex PCR assay. Sourced from immuneACCESS, this table was stored by TCRdb with only in-frame sequences that have V and J called. A share of the clones is absent; for the studies checked, an unresolved V gene accounts for under half, and the remainder has no known explanation. Counted in this sample were 450,000 to 550,000 clones; about 88% of them appeared once. The top ten clones comprise roughly 1.7% of the sample.

Sequences were derived from peripheral blood, sampled in a trial of Ad26.COV2.S vaccine versus placebo. All receptors derive from a person between 18 and 65 years old who received the Ad26.COV2.S COVID-19 vaccine or a placebo.

Notes on this clone: A read error is possible here, since a much larger clone lies one base away. V and J are TRBV25-1 and TRBJ2-1, with D uncertain. The CDR3 covers 11 residues. Trimming left V 4 bases short and J 6 bases short, with 4 bases between. Germline CDR1 and CDR2: MGHDK and SYGVNS. CDR3 in DNA: TGTGCCAGCAGTGGATTCAATGAGCAGTTCTTC. This gives the protein CASSGFNEQFF.

The CDR3 nucleotides are TGTGCCAGCAGTGAAGGACTAGGTCAAGAGACCCAGTACTTC. Translating gives CASSEGLGQETQYF. This chain links TRBV2 with TRBJ2-5; weak D call: TRBD2 (6 bases). Trimming left V 1 base short and J 2 bases short, with 8 bases between. Germline V gene sequence: CDR1 SNHLY, CDR2 FYNNEI. The CDR3 length is 14 residues.

This chain joins TRBV11-2 and TRBJ1-6, with no clear D. V lost 0 bases and J lost 7, with 10 bases in between. The CDR3 consists of 15 residues. In germline, CDR1 is SGHAT, CDR2 FQNNGV. Here the CDR3 reads CASSLDPHMNSPLHF. CDR3 DNA: TGTGCCAGCAGCTTAGATCCCCACATGAATTCACCCCTCCACTTT.

The chain combines TRBV9 with TRBJ2-1; possibly TRBD2 for D (6 bases). Germline assignment: CDR1 SGDLS and CDR2 YYNGEE. The length of the CDR3 is 15 residues. V lost 2 bases to trimming and J lost 2 bases, with 11 bases between them. The CDR3 spells CASSVNPGAYNEQFF. DNA of the CDR3: TGTGCCAGCAGCGTGAATCCGGGGGCCTACAATGAGCAGTTCTTC.

The V and J genes are TRBV6-5 and TRBJ1-1; D is uncertain. The germline V gene has CDR1 MNHEY and CDR2 SVGAGI. V was cut by 6 bases and J by 1 base, with 15 bases left in between. The CDR3 sequence is 15 residues long. DNA of the CDR3: TGTGCCAGCAGGTCTGGCGGGGTGGAGAACACTGAAGCTTTCTTT. Translated, it gives CASRSGGVENTEAFF.

The V call is TRBV7-2, the J call TRBJ1-5, with D hard to call. The CDR3 extends over 13 amino acids. Deletions cut 5 bases from V and 3 bases from J, with 8 bases between. Germline values: CDR1 SGHTA, CDR2 FQGNSA. Here the CDR3 reads CASSELNNQPQHF. The CDR3 DNA reads TGTGCCAGCAGCGAGCTTAACAATCAGCCCCAGCATTTT.

This chain links TRBV18 with TRBJ2-2; no clear D gene. Trimming removed 0 bases from V and 6 bases from J, with 11 bases in between. Per the germline V gene, CDR1 is KGHSH and CDR2 is LQKENI. This CDR3 comprises 15 residues. This chain's CDR3 is CASSPPLQISGELFF. CDR3 DNA sequence: TGTGCCAGCTCACCACCACTCCAAATTTCCGGGGAGCTGTTTTTT. The variable domain in full, with the rest retrieved from reference TRBV18 and TRBJ2-2, is NAGVMQNPRHLVRRRGQEARLRCSPMKGHSHVYWYRQLPEEGLKFMVYLQKENIIDESGMPKERFSAEFPKEGPSILRIQQVVRGDSAAYFCASSPPLQISGELFFGEGSRLTVL.

The rearrangement uses TRBV7-9 and TRBJ1-6; no clear D. Looked up from germline, CDR1 is SEHNR and CDR2 is FQNEAQ (reference sequence). The CDR3 consists of 17 residues. V was cut by 2 bases and J by 7 bases, with 18 bases left in between. The CDR3 nucleotides are TGTGCCAGCAGCTTATACGTTTCGGGCGGGCGGAATTCACCCCTCCACTTT. It is translated as CASSLYVSGGRNSPLHF.

The genes are TRBV4-1 and TRBJ1-2; 7 bases align to TRBD1. The CDR3 sequence is 17 residues long. Germline values: CDR1 MGHRA, CDR2 YSYEKL. V shed 2 bases and J 4 bases; nucleotides not matched to a gene: 13. This chain's CDR3 is CASSQTGESGFSYGYTF. CDR3 in DNA: TGCGCCAGCAGCCAAACAGGGGAATCTGGTTTCTCCTATGGCTACACCTTC.

This clone was seen just once. The chain recombines TRBV2 with TRBJ1-1; TRBD1 might be the D (5 bases). Germline V CDR1 and CDR2: SNHLY, FYNNEI. The CDR3 sequence is 11 residues long. Trimming cost V 5 bases and J 7 bases, with 8 bases left between them. The CDR3 bases are TGTGCCAGCAGTAGGGGATTTGAAGCTTTCTTT. Its protein is CASSRGFEAFF.

Details on this clone: Other nucleotide sequences from this sample produce the same CDR3. The chain joins TRBV7-3 to TRBJ2-3; D is unclear. Trimming took 1 base from V and 3 from J, leaving 8 bases between them. This CDR3 region has 14 residues. Per the germline V gene, CDR1 is SGHTA and CDR2 is FQGTGA. CDR3 nucleotide sequence: TGTGCCAGCAGCTTAAGTCTAGGGACAGATACGCAGTATTTT. The encoded protein is CASSLSLGTDTQYF. The whole variable domain, filled in from reference TRBV7-3 and TRBJ2-3, reads GAGVSQTPSNKVTEKGKYVELRCDPISGHTALYWYRQSLGQGPEFLIYFQGTGAADDSGLPNDRFFAVRPEGSVSTLKIQRTERGDSAVYLCASSLSLGTDTQYFGPGTRLTVL.

The chain links TRBV12-3 or TRBV12-4 to TRBJ1-2; D is uncertain. The CDR3 runs 12 residues. Trimming stripped 1 base from V and 4 bases from J, with 4 bases between. This chain's CDR3 is CASSLEGYGYTF. Written as DNA, the CDR3 is TGTGCCAGCAGTTTAGAGGGCTATGGCTACACCTTC.

The chain uses TRBV5-4 and TRBJ1-1; TRBD1 matches at 9 bases. Losses at the gene ends were 0 bases for V and 4 bases for J; bases not matched to a gene: 4. The germline gives CDR1 SGHNT, CDR2 YYREEE (reference sequence). The CDR3 extends over 15 amino acids. The CDR3 nucleotides are TGTGCCAGCAGCTTGGGGGGACAGGGAGGCACTGAAGCTTTCTTT. Translation: CASSLGGQGGTEAFF. Together with reference TRBV5-4 and TRBJ1-1, the CDR3 gives the full variable domain: ETGVTQSPTHLIKTRGQQVTLRCSSQSGHNTVSWYQQALGQGPQFIFQYYREEENGRGNFPPRFSGLQFPNYSSELNVNALELDDSALYLCASSLGGQGGTEAFFGQGTRLTVV.

The chain has TRBV6-1 and TRBJ1-3; D gene uncertain. V was pared by 2 bases and J by 4 bases, with 12 bases between. Germline values: CDR1 MNHNS, CDR2 SASEGT. CDR3 length: 15 residues. The CDR3 reads CASSESVARGNTIYF. In nucleotides, the CDR3 is TGTGCCAGCAGTGAATCGGTTGCTAGAGGAAACACCATATATTTT.

This clone was counted a few times. This rearrangement joins TRBV9 to TRBJ2-7; D perhaps matches TRBD1 (6 bases). This CDR3 has 14 residues. Deletions cut 4 bases from V and 4 bases from J, with 15 bases between. CDR1 is SGDLS and CDR2 is YYNGEE in the germline V gene. As DNA, the CDR3 is TGTGCCAGCAGCCCGGGCAGGGGAATTTACGAGCAGTACTTC. Translation gives CASSPGRGIYEQYF.

The chain combines TRBV19 with TRBJ1-1; the match to TRBD1 covers 7 bases. V trimming: 4 bases; J trimming: 6 bases; junction bases outside the gene matches: 8. CDR1 and CDR2 from the germline V gene are LNHDA and SQIVND (reference sequence). The CDR3 has 14 amino acids. The CDR3 protein is CASSNQGGIAEAFF. Written as DNA, the CDR3 is TGTGCCAGTAGTAACCAGGGGGGGATCGCTGAAGCTTTCTTT.

The genes are TRBV7-2 and TRBJ1-6, with unresolved D. The CDR3 has 15 residues. Germline CDR1 is SGHTA and CDR2 is FQGNSA. Trimming removed 5 bases at V and 9 bases at J, with 17 bases between. CDR3 sequence (DNA): TGTGCCAGCAGCCAAAGCTCACAAAGCGTTTCACCCCTCCACTTT. Its translation is CASSQSSQSVSPLHF.

The chain joins TRBV19 to TRBJ2-3; D perhaps matches TRBD1 (5 bases). This CDR3 is built from 13 residues. V dropped 3 bases and J dropped 6 bases, with 10 bases sitting between them. The germline V gene encodes CDR1 LNHDA and CDR2 SQIVND (reference sequence). CDR3 sequence: CASSIQGRDTQYF. CDR3 nucleotide sequence: TGTGCCAGTAGTATTCAGGGTCGGGATACGCAGTATTTT.

V usage is TRBV3-1 (or the pseudogene TRBV3-2) and J usage is TRBJ1-1, with D unclear. The CDR3 is 12 amino acids. Trimming cost V 4 bases and J 7 bases, with 10 bases left between them. CDR1 is LGHDT and CDR2 is YNNKEL in the germline V gene (reference sequence). DNA for the CDR3: TGTGCCAGCAGCCGCAGGACTGATGAAGCTTTCTTT. Its protein is CASSRRTDEAFF.

The rearrangement links TRBV4-2 to TRBJ2-6; the D gene could be TRBD1 or TRBD2 (5 bases each). The V end lost 7 bases, the J end lost 1 base, and 17 bases lay between the germline ends. Germline-derived CDR1 and CDR2 are LGHNA and YNFKEQ. The length of the CDR3 is 17 residues. CDR3 nucleotides: TGTGCCAGCAACGACAAGGGGAGTTCTTCTGGGGCCAACGTCCTGACTTTC. As protein: CASNDKGSSSGANVLTF.

The chain employs TRBV5-1 and TRBJ1-2; 8 bases match TRBD1. Germline assignment: CDR1 SGHRS and CDR2 YFSETQ. The ends lost 0 bases at V and 4 bases at J; junction bases unmatched: 5. This CDR3 spans 15 amino acids. CDR3 in DNA: TGCGCCAGCAGCTTGGGGACAGGGACCCTCTATGGCTACACCTTC. Encoded protein: CASSLGTGTLYGYTF.